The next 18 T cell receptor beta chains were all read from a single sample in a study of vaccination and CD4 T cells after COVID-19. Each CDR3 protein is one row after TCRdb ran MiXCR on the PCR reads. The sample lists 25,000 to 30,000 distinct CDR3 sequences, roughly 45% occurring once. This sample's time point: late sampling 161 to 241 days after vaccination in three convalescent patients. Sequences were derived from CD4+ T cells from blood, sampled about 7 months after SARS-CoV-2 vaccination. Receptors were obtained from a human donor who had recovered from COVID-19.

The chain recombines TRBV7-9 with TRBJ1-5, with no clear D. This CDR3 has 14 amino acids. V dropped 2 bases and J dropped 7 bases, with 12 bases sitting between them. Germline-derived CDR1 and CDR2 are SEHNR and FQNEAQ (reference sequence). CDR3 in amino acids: CASSLHRTEQPQHF. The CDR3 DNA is TGTGCCAGCAGCTTACACCGAACGGAACAGCCCCAGCATTTT.

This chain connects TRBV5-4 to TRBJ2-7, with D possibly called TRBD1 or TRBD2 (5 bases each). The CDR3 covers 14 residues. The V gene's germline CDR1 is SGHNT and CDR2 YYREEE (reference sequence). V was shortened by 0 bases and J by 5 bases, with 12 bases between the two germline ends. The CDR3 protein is CASSLAPGSDEQYF. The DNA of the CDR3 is TGTGCCAGCAGCTTGGCGCCAGGGAGTGACGAGCAGTACTTC.

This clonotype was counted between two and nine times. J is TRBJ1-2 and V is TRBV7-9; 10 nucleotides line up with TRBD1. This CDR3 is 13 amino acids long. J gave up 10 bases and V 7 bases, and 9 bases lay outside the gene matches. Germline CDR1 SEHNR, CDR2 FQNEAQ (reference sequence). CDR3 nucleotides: TGTGCCAGCAAAGCGGGACAGGGGTCGGTCTACACCTTC. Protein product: CASKAGQGSVYTF.

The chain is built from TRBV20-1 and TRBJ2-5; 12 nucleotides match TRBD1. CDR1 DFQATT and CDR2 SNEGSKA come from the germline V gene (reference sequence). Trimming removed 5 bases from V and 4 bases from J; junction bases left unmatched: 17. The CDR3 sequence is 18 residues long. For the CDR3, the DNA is TGCAGTGCTGCTACCTTGCGGGGACAGGGGGCCTTTTTAGAGACCCAGTACTTC. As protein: CSAATLRGQGAFLETQYF.

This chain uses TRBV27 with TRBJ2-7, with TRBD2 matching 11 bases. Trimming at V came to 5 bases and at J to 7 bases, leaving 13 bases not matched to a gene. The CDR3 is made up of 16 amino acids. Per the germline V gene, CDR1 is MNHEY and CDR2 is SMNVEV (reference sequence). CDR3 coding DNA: TGTGCCAGCAGTCTCGATAGCGGGGGGGGCCGAGGTGAGCAGTACTTC. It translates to CASSLDSGGGRGEQYF.

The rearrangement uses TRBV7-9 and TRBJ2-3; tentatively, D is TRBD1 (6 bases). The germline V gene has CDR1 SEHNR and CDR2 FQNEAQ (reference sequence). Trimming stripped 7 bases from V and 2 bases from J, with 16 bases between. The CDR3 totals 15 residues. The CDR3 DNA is TGTGCCAGCACCCTAGTAGGGGGTCCCACAGATACGCAGTATTTT. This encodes CASTLVGGPTDTQYF.

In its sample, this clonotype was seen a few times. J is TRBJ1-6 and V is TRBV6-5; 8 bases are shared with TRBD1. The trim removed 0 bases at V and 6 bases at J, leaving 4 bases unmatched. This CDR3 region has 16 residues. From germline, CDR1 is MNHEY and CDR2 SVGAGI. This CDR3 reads CASSYSDRGPNSPLHF. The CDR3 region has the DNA TGTGCCAGCAGTTACTCTGACAGGGGACCTAATTCACCCCTCCACTTT.

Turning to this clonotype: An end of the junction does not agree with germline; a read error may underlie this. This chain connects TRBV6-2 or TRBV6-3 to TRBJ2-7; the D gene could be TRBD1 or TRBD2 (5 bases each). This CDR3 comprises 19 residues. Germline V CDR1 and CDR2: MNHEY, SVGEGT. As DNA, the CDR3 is TGCGCCAGCAGCCAAGATCTCGGCCTGATAAGGGACGGAGGATACGAGCAGTACTTC. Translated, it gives CASSQDLGLIRDGGYEQYF.

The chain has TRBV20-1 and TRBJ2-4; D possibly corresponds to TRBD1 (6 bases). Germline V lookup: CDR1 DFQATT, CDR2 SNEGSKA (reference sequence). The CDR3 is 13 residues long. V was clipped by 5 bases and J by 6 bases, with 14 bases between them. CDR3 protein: CSASFQDRNIQYF. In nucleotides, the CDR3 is TGCAGTGCTTCCTTTCAGGACAGAAACATTCAGTACTTC.

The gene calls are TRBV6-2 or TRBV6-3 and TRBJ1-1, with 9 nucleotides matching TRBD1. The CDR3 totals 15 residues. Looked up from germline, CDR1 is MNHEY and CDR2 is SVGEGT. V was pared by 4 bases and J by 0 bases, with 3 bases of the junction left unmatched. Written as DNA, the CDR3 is TGTGCCAGCAGTTGGGACAGGGACATGAACACTGAAGCTTTCTTT. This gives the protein CASSWDRDMNTEAFF.

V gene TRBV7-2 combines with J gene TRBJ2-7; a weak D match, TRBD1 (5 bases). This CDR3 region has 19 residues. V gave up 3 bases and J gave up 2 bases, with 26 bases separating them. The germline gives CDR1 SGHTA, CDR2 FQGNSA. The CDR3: CASSFFSEGVGPNTYEQYF. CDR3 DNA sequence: TGTGCCAGCAGCTTCTTTTCCGAAGGGGTAGGCCCAAATACCTACGAGCAGTACTTC.

CDR3 residues: CAWSRRNQPQHF. The CDR3 DNA sequence: TGTGCCTGGAGTCGGAGGAATCAGCCCCAGCATTTT. V is TRBV30 and J is TRBJ1-5, with D uncertain. This CDR3 is built from 12 residues. V shed 2 bases and J shed 4 bases, with 6 bases lying between them. The germline gives CDR1 GTSNPN, CDR2 SVGIG (reference sequence).

The CDR3 sequence: CASRKFLVAGSYYEQYF. The CDR3 DNA is TGTGCCAGCAGAAAGTTCTTGGTAGCGGGATCGTACTACGAGCAGTACTTC. The chain joins TRBV6-2 or TRBV6-3 to TRBJ2-7, with 8 bases fitting TRBD2. This CDR3 has 17 residues. Germline V gene data show CDR1 as MNHEY and CDR2 as SVGEGT. Losses at the gene ends were 6 bases for V and 3 bases for J; bases not matched to a gene: 16.

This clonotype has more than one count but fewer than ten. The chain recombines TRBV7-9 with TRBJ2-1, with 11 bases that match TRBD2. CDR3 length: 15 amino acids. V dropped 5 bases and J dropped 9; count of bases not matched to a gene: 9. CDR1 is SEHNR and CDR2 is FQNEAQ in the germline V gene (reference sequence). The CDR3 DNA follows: TGTGCCAGCAGCCCCGGGGTAGCGGGAGGGGGTGAGCAGTTCTTC. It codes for CASSPGVAGGGEQFF.

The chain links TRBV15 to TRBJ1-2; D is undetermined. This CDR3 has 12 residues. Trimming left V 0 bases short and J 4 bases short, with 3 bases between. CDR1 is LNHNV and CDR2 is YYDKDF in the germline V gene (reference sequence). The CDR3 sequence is CATSRDSYGYTF. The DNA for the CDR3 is TGTGCCACCAGCAGAGACAGCTATGGCTACACCTTC. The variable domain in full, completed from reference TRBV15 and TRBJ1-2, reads DAMVIQNPRYQVTQFGKPVTLSCSQTLNHNVMYWYQQKSSQAPKLLFHYYDKDFNNEADTPDNFQSRRPNTSFCFLDIRSPGLGDTAMYLCATSRDSYGYTFGSGTRLTVV.

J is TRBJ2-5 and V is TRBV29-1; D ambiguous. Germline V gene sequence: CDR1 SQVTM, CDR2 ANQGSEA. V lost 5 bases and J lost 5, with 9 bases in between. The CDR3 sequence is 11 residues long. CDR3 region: CSVSIVETQYF. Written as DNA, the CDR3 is TGCAGCGTTTCAATTGTGGAGACCCAGTACTTC.

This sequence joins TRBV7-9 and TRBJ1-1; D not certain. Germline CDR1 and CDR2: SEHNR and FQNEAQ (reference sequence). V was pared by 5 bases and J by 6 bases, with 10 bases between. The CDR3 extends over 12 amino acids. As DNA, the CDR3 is TGTGCCAGCAGCCTAAACTTCGCTGAAGCTTTCTTT. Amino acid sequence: CASSLNFAEAFF.

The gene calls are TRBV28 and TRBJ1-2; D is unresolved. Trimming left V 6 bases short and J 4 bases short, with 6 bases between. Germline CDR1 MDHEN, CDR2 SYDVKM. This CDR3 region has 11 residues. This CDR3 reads CASREVYGYTF. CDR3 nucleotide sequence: TGTGCCAGCAGGGAGGTCTATGGCTACACCTTC.